The 5 T cell receptor beta chains listed next were all sequenced from one sample in a study of T cell repertoires in cytomegalovirus infection. One entry per CDR3 protein results from TCRdb running MiXCR on the reads. The data show about 900,000 distinct CDR3 sequences, less than 35% seen once. Which antigens these TCRs recognize remains unknown. The specimen was cultured CD8+ T cells from PBMCs, collected from culture after CMV antigen stimulation. Receptors originate from a human donor in good health (CMV status not recorded). Some clones in this sample may be carry-over from other donors' samples.

The CDR3 bases are TGTGCCATCAGGGGAGGACCGGATATAGTGACCCAGTACTTC. This codes for CAIRGGPDIVTQYF. V and J are TRBV10-3 and TRBJ2-5, with TRBD2 as a possible D gene (6 bases). CDR3 length equals 14 residues. Germline CDR1 and CDR2: ENHRY and SYGVKD. V gave up 6 bases and J gave up 7 bases, with 18 bases separating them.

This chain links TRBV9 with TRBJ2-2; the match to TRBD2 covers 12 bases. The CDR3 length is 16 residues. In germline, CDR1 is SGDLS, CDR2 YYNGEE. J gave up 3 bases and V 7 bases, and 7 bases lay outside the gene matches. DNA for the CDR3: TGTGCCAGCTCCTATCCTAGCGGGGGGGACACCGGGGAGCTGTTTTTT. It codes for CASSYPSGGDTGELFF.

V and J are TRBV14 and TRBJ2-3, with D possibly TRBD2 on 6 matching bases. The CDR3 extends over 15 amino acids. CDR1 is SGHDN and CDR2 is FVKESK in the germline V gene. The V end lost 0 bases, the J end lost 4 bases, and 11 bases lay between the germline ends. CDR3 in DNA: TGTGCCAGCAGCCAAGAACGGGGGAATGCAGATACGCAGTATTTT. This gives the protein CASSQERGNADTQYF.

V usage is TRBV12-3 or TRBV12-4 and J usage is TRBJ2-3; D remains unclear. The CDR3 has 11 residues. V gave up 10 bases and J gave up 2 bases, with 7 bases separating them. This CDR3 reads CATSYTDTQYF. The DNA of the CDR3 is TGTGCCACCTCCTACACAGATACGCAGTATTTT.

For this clonotype: A clone one base away is much larger, so this may be a read error. In DNA form, the CDR3 reads TGTGCCAGCAGTGAAGCGCTAAGGGCAGGGGGCCATGGCTACACCTTC. Encoded protein: CASSEALRAGGHGYTF. The chain uses TRBV6-1 and TRBJ1-2; 8 positions agree with TRBD1. Germline CDR1 is MNHNS and CDR2 is SASEGT. Trimming took 0 bases from V and 6 from J; bases not matched to a gene: 9. The CDR3 totals 16 residues.